The clone carrying this T cell receptor (beta chain) turned up a few times. Antigen specificity is unknown. This record comes from a study of beta chain features in type 1 diabetes. Overall study: All samples together contributed 85 million to 120 million sorted cells for examination. The study, taken as a whole, reports: Among all four CD4+ subsets, Type 1 diabetes patients had TCRB CDR3s that were moderately but significantly shorter. Type 1 diabetes patients showed fewer insertions and more deletions at VDJ junctions.

The CDR3 sequence is 15 residues long. The V and J ends lost 0 bases and 3 bases respectively, with 12 bases between them. Germline lookup yields CDR1 MNHEY and CDR2 SVGAGI. Expressed TCRB transcripts were sequenced after all isolated RNA was converted to cDNA. Each sample of naive, central memory or regulatory T cells had, on average, roughly 3.5 million reads. Method: immunoSEQ multiplex PCR; TCRdb's copy keeps in-frame clones and lacks some. Of around 300,000 clones in the sample, 9.5% to 12% were seen once. The chain combines TRBV6-5 with TRBJ2-7, with D perhaps matching TRBD2 (5 bases). The sequence was collected from a woman aged 25 to 39 in good health. Sequencing was carried out using naive CD4+ T cells from blood. The CDR3 sequence is CASSYSGQEVYEQYF. The CDR3 nucleotides read TGTGCCAGCAGTTACTCTGGGCAGGAGGTCTACGAGCAGTACTTC.